Below are 15 T cell receptor beta chains sequenced from a single sample in a study of T-cell memory formation after mild COVID-19 (TCRdb year 2021). The library was made by 5' RACE. Sequencing was carried out with an Illumina NovaSeq 6000. TCRdb's own reprocessing of the public reads used fastp at Q25 and MiXCR and kept productive beta chains. Rows matching on CDR3 protein sequence are summarized as one entry with the most common DNA and genes. Recorded for this sample are hundreds of thousands of distinct CDR3 sequences; around 28% of them occurred a single time. The ten largest clones capture around an eighth of the sample. Sample: PBMCs or a T cell subset sorted from them (not recorded which). These receptors all stem from an adult woman who had mild COVID-19 (a few samples of this study predate the infection). The sample titles of this study are shuffled in the database, so cell type and time point are left out; the donor was told from shared clones.

The rearrangement joins TRBV7-9 to TRBJ2-2; 9 bases agree with TRBD2. J gave up 7 bases and V 6 bases, and 6 bases lay outside the gene matches. Germline V gene sequence: CDR1 SEHNR, CDR2 FQNEAQ (reference sequence). The CDR3 runs to 14 residues. The CDR3 protein is CASRPSGRNGELFF. CDR3 DNA: TGTGCCAGCAGACCAAGCGGGAGGAACGGGGAGCTGTTTTTT.

This clonotype was found a few times. The chain couples TRBV12-3 or TRBV12-4 to TRBJ1-5; D not certain. V was pared by 6 bases and J by 7 bases, with 13 bases between. This CDR3 is built from 13 residues. CDR3 in DNA: TGTGCCAGCAGCCCGGACGCGAAACAGCCCCAGCATTTT. Protein: CASSPDAKQPQHF.

The J gene is TRBJ2-5, the V gene TRBV7-9, with TRBD1 matching over 9 bases. The CDR3 totals 15 residues. Germline CDR1 is SEHNR and CDR2 is FQNEAQ (reference sequence). The junction had 3 bases not matched to a gene; V was cut back by 3 bases and J by 1 base. The CDR3 is CASSFDRGIQETQYF. The CDR3 DNA sequence: TGTGCCAGCAGCTTCGACAGGGGGATCCAAGAGACCCAGTACTTC.

The genes are TRBV6-2 or TRBV6-3 and TRBJ2-2; D is undetermined. This CDR3 region has 14 residues. Germline values: CDR1 MNHEY, CDR2 SVGEGT. The V and J ends lost 3 bases and 4 bases respectively, with 9 bases between them. CDR3 protein: CASSYLGTTGELFF. The CDR3 DNA reads as TGTGCCAGCAGTTATCTGGGTACCACCGGGGAGCTGTTTTTT.

This clonotype was counted a few times. The chain employs TRBV18 and TRBJ2-1; D not resolved. With 5 bases removed from V and 9 bases from J, the gap between germline ends came to 11 bases. Germline-derived CDR1 and CDR2 are KGHSH and LQKENI. The CDR3 is made up of 12 amino acids. The CDR3 DNA sequence: TGTGCCAGCTCAAGACTGCTCGGTGAGCAGTTCTTC. This codes for CASSRLLGEQFF.

The rearrangement uses TRBV11-2 and TRBJ2-3, with no clear D. Looked up from germline, CDR1 is SGHAT and CDR2 is FQNNGV. The CDR3 runs to 13 residues. Deletions cut 5 bases from V and 3 bases from J, with 9 bases between. In DNA, the CDR3 is TGTGCCAGCAGCCGTGCTCAAACAGATACGCAGTATTTT. Protein sequence: CASSRAQTDTQYF.

In its sample, this clonotype was seen a few times. This chain uses TRBV20-1 with TRBJ1-4; the D is unclear. The V gene's germline CDR1 is DFQATT and CDR2 SNEGSKA (reference sequence). With 3 bases removed from V and 7 bases from J, the gap between germline ends came to 12 bases. The CDR3 extends over 13 amino acids. The CDR3 protein is CSASSDPGEKLFF. The CDR3 DNA sequence: TGCAGTGCTAGTAGTGATCCCGGTGAAAAACTGTTTTTT.

This clonotype was seen ten or more times. The chain employs TRBV24-1 and TRBJ2-1; 15 nucleotides line up with TRBD2. The junction had 9 bases not matched to a gene; V was cut back by 3 bases and J by 7 bases. CDR3 length: 18 residues. Per germline, CDR1 KGHDR and CDR2 SFDVKD. The CDR3 loop is CATSDPGTSGRNRNEQFF. As DNA, the CDR3 is TGTGCCACCAGTGATCCCGGGACTAGCGGGAGGAATCGAAATGAGCAGTTCTTC.

This clonotype was observed many times. This sequence joins TRBV4-3 and TRBJ1-1; possible D gene TRBD1, 5 bases. The V gene's germline CDR1 is LGHNA and CDR2 YSLEER. Trimming stripped 4 bases from V and 1 base from J, with 10 bases between. This CDR3 has 14 amino acids. The CDR3 spells CASSLGGTNTEAFF. CDR3 in DNA: TGCGCCAGCAGCCTCGGCGGGACGAACACTGAAGCTTTCTTT.

This chain connects TRBV5-1 to TRBJ2-3; D remains unclear. Germline V CDR1 and CDR2: SGHRS, YFSETQ. The CDR3 contains 13 residues. Trimming shortened V by 4 bases and J by 4 bases, and 10 bases separated the two germline ends. CDR3 protein: CASSGDLADTQYF. Here the CDR3 DNA reads TGCGCCAGCAGCGGGGATCTGGCAGATACGCAGTATTTT.

This sequence joins TRBV2 and TRBJ2-1; 9 positions match TRBD2. CDR3 length: 14 amino acids. The J segment lost 6 bases and the V segment lost 2 bases, leaving 2 bases of the junction unmatched. Germline loops: CDR1 SNHLY, CDR2 FYNNEI. CDR3 in amino acids: CASSELRGGNEQFF. The CDR3 DNA reads TGTGCCAGCAGTGAATTGCGGGGGGGCAATGAGCAGTTCTTC.

The chain employs TRBV7-3 and TRBJ2-3; D possibly corresponds to TRBD2 (6 bases). Germline loops: CDR1 SGHTA, CDR2 FQGTGA. CDR3 length: 14 residues. V lost 6 bases, J lost 4 bases, and 14 bases lay in between. In DNA, the CDR3 is TGTGCCAGCAGTAAGACTAGTAGCTCAGATACGCAGTATTTT. It encodes CASSKTSSSDTQYF.

This clonotype was counted only a few times. The V gene is TRBV2, the J gene TRBJ2-1, with unresolved D. Germline CDR1 is SNHLY and CDR2 is FYNNEI. Trimming stripped 8 bases from V and 0 bases from J, with 20 bases between. The CDR3 spans 17 residues. The CDR3 DNA is TGTGCCAGCTCAGACCCTGGGCCTACGAGCTCCTACAATGAGCAGTTCTTC. It encodes CASSDPGPTSSYNEQFF.

This clonotype was seen a handful of times. This sequence joins TRBV4-3 and TRBJ2-7; D gene unclear. The CDR3 extends over 15 amino acids. Germline V gives CDR1 LGHNA, CDR2 YSLEER. Trimming left V 0 bases short and J 3 bases short, with 12 bases between. The CDR3, as DNA: TGCGCCAGCAGCCAAGATGACTCGGATCGCTACGAGCAGTACTTC. It is translated as CASSQDDSDRYEQYF.

Comments on this clonotype: Because it lacks the conserved phenylalanine or tryptophan at the end, this CDR3 is likely a read error. The chain couples TRBV11-2 to TRBJ2-7; tentatively, D is TRBD1 (5 bases). The CDR3 runs to 13 residues. Deletions cut 2 bases from V and 3 bases from J, with 8 bases between. Germline lookup yields CDR1 SGHAT and CDR2 FQNNGV. CDR3 coding DNA: TGTGCCAGCAGCTTAAGACAGATCTACGAGCAGTACTAC. It encodes CASSLRQIYEQYY.